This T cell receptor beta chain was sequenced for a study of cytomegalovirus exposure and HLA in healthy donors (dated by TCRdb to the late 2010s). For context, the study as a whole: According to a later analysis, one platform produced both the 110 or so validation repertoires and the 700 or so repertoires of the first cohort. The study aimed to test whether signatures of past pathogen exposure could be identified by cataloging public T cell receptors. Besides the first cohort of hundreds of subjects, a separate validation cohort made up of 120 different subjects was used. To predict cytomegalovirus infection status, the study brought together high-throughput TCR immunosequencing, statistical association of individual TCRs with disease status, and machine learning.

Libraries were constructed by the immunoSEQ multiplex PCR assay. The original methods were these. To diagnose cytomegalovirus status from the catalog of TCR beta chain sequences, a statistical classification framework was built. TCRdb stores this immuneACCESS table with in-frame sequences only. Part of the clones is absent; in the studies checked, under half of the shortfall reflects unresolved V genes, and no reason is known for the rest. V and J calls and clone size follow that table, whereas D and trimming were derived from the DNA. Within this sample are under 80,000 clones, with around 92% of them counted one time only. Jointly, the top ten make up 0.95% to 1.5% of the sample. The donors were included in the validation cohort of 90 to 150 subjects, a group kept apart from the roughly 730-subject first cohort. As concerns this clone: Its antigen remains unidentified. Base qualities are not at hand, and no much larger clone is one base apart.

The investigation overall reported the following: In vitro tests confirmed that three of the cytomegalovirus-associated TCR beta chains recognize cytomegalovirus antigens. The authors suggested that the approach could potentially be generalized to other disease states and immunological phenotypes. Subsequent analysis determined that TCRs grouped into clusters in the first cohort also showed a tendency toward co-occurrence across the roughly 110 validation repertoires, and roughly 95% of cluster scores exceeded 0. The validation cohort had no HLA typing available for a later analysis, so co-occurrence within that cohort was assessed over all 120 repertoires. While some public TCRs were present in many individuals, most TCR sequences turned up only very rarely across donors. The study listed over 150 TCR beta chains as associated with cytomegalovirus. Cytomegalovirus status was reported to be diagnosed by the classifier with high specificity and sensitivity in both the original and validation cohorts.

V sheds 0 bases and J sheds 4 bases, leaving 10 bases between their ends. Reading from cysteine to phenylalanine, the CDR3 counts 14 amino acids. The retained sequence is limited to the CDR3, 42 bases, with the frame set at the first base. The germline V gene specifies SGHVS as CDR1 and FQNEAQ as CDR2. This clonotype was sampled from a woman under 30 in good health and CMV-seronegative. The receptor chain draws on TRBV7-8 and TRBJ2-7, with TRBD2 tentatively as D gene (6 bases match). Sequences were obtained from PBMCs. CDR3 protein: CASSLAMTSYEQYF. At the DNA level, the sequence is TGTGCCAGCAGCTTAGCCATGACTAGTTACGAGCAGTACTTC.